This TCR beta chain emerged from a study of monozygotic twins with inflammatory bowel disease. As regards this clonotype: Its cognate antigen is unknown.

Samples each yielded cDNA through eight separate reactions. With the 5' RACE reads reprocessed, TCRdb shows one record per CDR3 protein and no DNA. The sample table sets out just over 300,000 distinct CDR3 sequences. Findings and limits, study-wide: Between concordant and discordant twins, repertoire similarity failed to differ, a result that limited power may explain.

The CDR3 runs 13 residues. Looked up from germline, CDR1 is MNHNS and CDR2 is SASEGT. The rearrangement links TRBV6-1 to TRBJ2-5; TCRdb indicates TRBD1, and absent DNA this call remains unverified. The sequenced sample consisted of blood. The source is a human donor with ulcerative colitis or Crohn's disease, or a healthy co-twin of an affected twin (not recorded which). This CDR3 reads CASRQGARETQYF.